A single T cell receptor beta chain is shown here with its context. The record originates from a study of read filtering for tumor transcriptome and immune sequencing. Study at large: Among patients, roughly 17 were male and some 15 female, aged 47 to 80 (mean around 68).

The V and J ends lost 10 bases and 16 bases, in that order; junction bases with no gene match: 17. The CDR3 sequence is 14 residues long. The germline V gene encodes CDR1 LNHDA and CDR2 SQIVND (reference sequence). The library was built from roughly 400 ng RNA with molecular barcoded adaptors for alpha/delta and beta/gamma chains. TCRdb re-called the reads with MiXCR, one entry per CDR3 protein. The data contain about 48,000 distinct CDR3 sequences, roughly 20% of them seen just once; the ten biggest clones take up 15%. Input material: a population of CD138-negative cells sorted from bone marrow. V usage is TRBV19 and J usage is TRBJ1-4; 11 bases map to TRBD1. The sequence was obtained from a donor at least 40 years old with multiple myeloma. Here the CDR3 DNA reads TGTGCCACCGAAAGAGGGACAGGGGGAGAAGAACCGTTTTTT. This sequence encodes CATERGTGGEEPFF.